The 18 T cell receptor beta chains below were found in one sample sequenced in a study of Graves' ophthalmopathy and Graves' hyperthyroidism. Investigators amplified TCR beta CDR3 regions from RNA transcripts. The first-round RT-PCR employed HTBI primers together with the Qiagen OneStep RT-PCR kit. A multiplex PCR was then performed as the second round. From the multiplex PCR reads, TCRdb called clonotypes with MiXCR, one entry per CDR3 protein. The top ten hold under 3% of the sample, which has 400,000 to 450,000 distinct CDR3 sequences, around a fifth seen once. The sample consisted of peripheral blood. The receptors stem from a woman aged 18-29 years with stable Graves' hyperthyroidism.

The chain employs TRBV29-1 and TRBJ1-5, with D perhaps matching TRBD1 (6 bases). The CDR3 has 15 amino acids. Germline values: CDR1 SQVTM, CDR2 ANQGSEA. The V and J ends lost 7 bases and 1 base respectively, with 17 bases between them. CDR3 region: CSARDRFMSNQPQHF. DNA of the CDR3: TGCAGCGCAAGAGACAGGTTCATGAGCAATCAGCCCCAGCATTTT.

The V gene is TRBV30, the J gene TRBJ2-5; 8 bases match TRBD1. The CDR3 runs 14 residues. V was pared by 4 bases and J by 4 bases, with 8 bases of the junction left unmatched. Looked up from germline, CDR1 is GTSNPN and CDR2 is SVGIG (reference sequence). The CDR3 DNA reads TGTGCCTGGACTGCGGGACAGGTGGTAGAGACCCAGTACTTC. Protein product: CAWTAGQVVETQYF.

This clonotype was counted at least ten times. This sequence joins TRBV27 and TRBJ1-6; D might be TRBD1 (5 bases). CDR1 and CDR2 from the germline V gene are MNHEY and SMNVEV (reference sequence). The V end lost 8 bases, the J end lost 9 bases, and 14 bases lay between the germline ends. CDR3 size: 13 residues. In nucleotides, the CDR3 is TGTGCCAGCCAGGGTGCACACTTTTCACCCCTCCACTTT. Translated: CASQGAHFSPLHF.

This clonotype has at least ten counts. The V and J genes are TRBV11-2 and TRBJ2-2, with 8 bases fitting TRBD1. The CDR3 has 17 residues. V gave up 7 bases and J gave up 3 bases; unmatched junction bases: 13. Per germline, CDR1 SGHAT and CDR2 FQNNGV. The CDR3 coding sequence is TGTGCCAGCATCAAGTCGCCGACAGGGGCATACACCGGGGAGCTGTTTTTT. This translates into CASIKSPTGAYTGELFF.

The chain links TRBV6-2 or TRBV6-3 to TRBJ2-2; D is ambiguous. Between the trimmed V and J ends, which lost 5 bases and 2 bases, there was a span of 12 bases. The CDR3 is 15 residues long. Germline lookup yields CDR1 MNHEY and CDR2 SVGEGT. The CDR3 bases are TGTGCCAGCAGTCACACTTCCTCCAACACCGGGGAGCTGTTTTTT. This translates into CASSHTSSNTGELFF.

The V gene is TRBV7-3, the J gene TRBJ2-5; no firm D call. V was cut by 5 bases and J by 7 bases, with 14 bases left in between. The germline V gene encodes CDR1 SGHTA and CDR2 FQGTGA. The CDR3 has 13 residues. CDR3 in DNA: TGTGCCAGCAGCACCATGGGGATTGGGACCCAGTACTTC. Its protein product is CASSTMGIGTQYF.

This clonotype showed up many times. The V call is TRBV4-1, the J call TRBJ1-3; D is unclear. The germline V gene encodes CDR1 MGHRA and CDR2 YSYEKL. The CDR3 runs to 15 residues. Deletions cut 1 base from V and 0 bases from J, with 7 bases between. The CDR3, as DNA: TGCGCCAGCAGCCAAGGCGAACTCTCTGGAAACACCATATATTTT. It codes for CASSQGELSGNTIYF.

Many counts were recorded for this clonotype. This chain links TRBV14 with TRBJ1-1, with D perhaps matching TRBD1 (6 bases). The CDR3 is 15 residues long. From germline, CDR1 is SGHDN and CDR2 FVKESK. Trimming stripped 1 base from V and 1 base from J, with 10 bases between. The CDR3 coding sequence is TGTGCCAGCAGCCAAGCGGGACACCAGAACACTGAAGCTTTCTTT. Protein: CASSQAGHQNTEAFF.

This clonotype was picked up many times. This chain uses TRBV30 with TRBJ1-1, with a tentative D call TRBD1 (6 bases). Per the germline V gene, CDR1 is GTSNPN and CDR2 is SVGIG (reference sequence). Deletions cut 6 bases from V and 3 bases from J, with 11 bases between. The CDR3 is 12 amino acids. Here the CDR3 reads CACGTYYTEAFF. The CDR3 nucleotides read TGTGCCTGTGGGACATATTACACTGAAGCTTTCTTT.

This clonotype was counted ten times or more. The chain carries TRBV19 and TRBJ2-7, with 8 bases aligning to TRBD2. J lost 4 bases, V lost 10 bases, and 3 bases had no gene match. Per germline, CDR1 LNHDA and CDR2 SQIVND (reference sequence). The length of the CDR3 is 11 residues. CDR3 region: CATSGSYEQYF. The CDR3, as DNA: TGTGCCACCAGCGGGAGTTACGAGCAGTACTTC.

This clonotype appeared many times. The J gene is TRBJ1-2, the V gene TRBV24-1; a weak D match, TRBD1 (6 bases). Germline-derived CDR1 and CDR2 are KGHDR and SFDVKD. The CDR3 spans 15 residues. The germline V and J ends were trimmed by 5 bases and 4 bases, with 16 bases remaining between them. Here the CDR3 reads CATSAQIGDTYGYTF. As DNA, the CDR3 is TGTGCCACCAGTGCCCAAATAGGGGACACCTATGGCTACACCTTC.

The table lists this clonotype with many counts. The rearrangement links TRBV12-3 or TRBV12-4 to TRBJ2-7, with D hard to call. The CDR3 is 13 amino acids. V lost 1 base to trimming and J lost 3 bases, with 7 bases between them. CDR3 amino acids: CASSLGWDYEQYF. CDR3 in DNA: TGTGCCAGCAGTTTAGGGTGGGACTACGAGCAGTACTTC.

The gene calls are TRBV6-1 and TRBJ1-2, with TRBD1 as a possible D gene (5 bases). This CDR3 is built from 12 residues. V was shortened by 6 bases and J by 7 bases, with 12 bases between the two germline ends. Germline V gene data show CDR1 as MNHNS and CDR2 as SASEGT. DNA for the CDR3: TGTGCCAGCAGCTGGGGTGGGGGTGGCTACACCTTC. This sequence encodes CASSWGGGGYTF.

This chain uses TRBV6-1 with TRBJ2-7; TRBD2 matches at 7 bases. In germline, CDR1 is MNHNS, CDR2 SASEGT. The CDR3 extends over 13 amino acids. Losses at the gene ends were 3 bases for V and 7 bases for J; bases not matched to a gene: 6. The CDR3 region is CASSELAAWEQYF. In nucleotides, the CDR3 is TGTGCCAGCAGTGAGCTAGCGGCGTGGGAGCAGTACTTC.

The CDR3: CASSDDGRSSYEQYF. DNA of the CDR3: TGTGCCAGCAGTGATGACGGGAGGAGCTCCTACGAGCAGTACTTC. The chain combines TRBV25-1 with TRBJ2-7; TRBD2 matches 7 bases. CDR1 is MGHDK and CDR2 is SYGVNS in the germline V gene. The V segment lost 3 bases and the J segment 0 bases; nucleotides outside the gene matches: 5. CDR3 length: 15 residues.

This clonotype was picked up many times. The chain recombines TRBV5-1 with TRBJ1-1; 9 positions agree with TRBD1. The CDR3 runs to 19 residues. The germline CDR1 and CDR2 sequences are SGHRS and YFSETQ. The V gene end was trimmed by 0 bases and the J gene end by 3 bases; junction bases not matched to a gene: 15. The CDR3 bases are TGCGCCAGCAGCTTGGGAAACACAGGGGGCAGGGGTAAGGACACTGAAGCTTTCTTT. Translated: CASSLGNTGGRGKDTEAFF. The variable domain in full, with the rest retrieved from reference TRBV5-1 and TRBJ1-1, is KAGVTQTPRYLIKTRGQQVTLSCSPISGHRSVSWYQQTPGQGLQFLFEYFSETQRNKGNFPGRFSGRQFSNSRSEMNVSTLELGDSALYLCASSLGNTGGRGKDTEAFFGQGTRLTVV.

This clonotype was seen many times. This chain connects TRBV30 to TRBJ1-1; D is ambiguous. CDR3 length: 11 amino acids. Germline loops: CDR1 GTSNPN, CDR2 SVGIG (reference sequence). The ends were cut back, 3 bases at V and 1 base at J, with 3 bases in the middle. CDR3 nucleotides: TGTGCCTGGAGGCAGAACACTGAAGCTTTCTTT. It translates to CAWRQNTEAFF.

This sequence joins TRBV6-1 and TRBJ2-7; possibly TRBD1 for D (5 bases). The germline V gene has CDR1 MNHNS and CDR2 SASEGT. This CDR3 contains 15 residues. V was shortened by 7 bases and J by 3 bases, with 19 bases between the two germline ends. CDR3 loop: CASTPMDTMYYEQYF. CDR3 coding DNA: TGTGCCAGCACCCCTATGGACACGATGTACTACGAGCAGTACTTC.